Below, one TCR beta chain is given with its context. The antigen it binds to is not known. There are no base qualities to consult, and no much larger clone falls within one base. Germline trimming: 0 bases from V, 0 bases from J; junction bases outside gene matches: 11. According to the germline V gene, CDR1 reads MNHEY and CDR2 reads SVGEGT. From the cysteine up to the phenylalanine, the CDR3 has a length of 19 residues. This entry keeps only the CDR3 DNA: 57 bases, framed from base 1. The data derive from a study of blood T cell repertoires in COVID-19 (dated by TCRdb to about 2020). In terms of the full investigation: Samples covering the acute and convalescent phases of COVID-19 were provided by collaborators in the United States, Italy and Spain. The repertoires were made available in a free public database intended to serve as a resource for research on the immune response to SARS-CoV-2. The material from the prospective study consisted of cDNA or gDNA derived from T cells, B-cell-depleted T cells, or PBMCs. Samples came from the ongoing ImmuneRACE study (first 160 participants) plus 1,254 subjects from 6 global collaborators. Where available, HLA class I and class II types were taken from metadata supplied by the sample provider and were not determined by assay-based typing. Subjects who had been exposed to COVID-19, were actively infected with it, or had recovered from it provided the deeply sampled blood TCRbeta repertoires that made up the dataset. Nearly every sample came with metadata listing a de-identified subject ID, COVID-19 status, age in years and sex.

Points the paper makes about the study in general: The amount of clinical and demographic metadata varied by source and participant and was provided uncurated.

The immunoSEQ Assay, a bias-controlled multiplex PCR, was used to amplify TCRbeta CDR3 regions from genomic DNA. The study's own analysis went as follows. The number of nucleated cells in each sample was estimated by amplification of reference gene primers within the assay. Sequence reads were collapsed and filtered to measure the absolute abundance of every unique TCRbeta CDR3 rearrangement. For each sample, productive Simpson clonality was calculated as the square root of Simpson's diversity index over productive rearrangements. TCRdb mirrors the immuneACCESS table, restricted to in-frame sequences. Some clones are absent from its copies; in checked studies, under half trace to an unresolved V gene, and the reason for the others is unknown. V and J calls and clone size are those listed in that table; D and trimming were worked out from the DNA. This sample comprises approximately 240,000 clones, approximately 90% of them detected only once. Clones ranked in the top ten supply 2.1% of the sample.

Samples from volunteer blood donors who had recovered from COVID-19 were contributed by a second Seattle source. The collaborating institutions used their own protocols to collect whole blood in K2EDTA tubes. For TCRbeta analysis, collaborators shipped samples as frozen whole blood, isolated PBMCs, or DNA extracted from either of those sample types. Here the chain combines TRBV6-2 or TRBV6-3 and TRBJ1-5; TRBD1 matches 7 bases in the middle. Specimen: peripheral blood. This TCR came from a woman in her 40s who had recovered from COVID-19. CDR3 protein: CASSYSRYRGGDSNQPQHF. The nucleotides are TGTGCCAGCAGTTACTCCCGTTACAGGGGTGGAGATAGCAATCAGCCCCAGCATTTT.